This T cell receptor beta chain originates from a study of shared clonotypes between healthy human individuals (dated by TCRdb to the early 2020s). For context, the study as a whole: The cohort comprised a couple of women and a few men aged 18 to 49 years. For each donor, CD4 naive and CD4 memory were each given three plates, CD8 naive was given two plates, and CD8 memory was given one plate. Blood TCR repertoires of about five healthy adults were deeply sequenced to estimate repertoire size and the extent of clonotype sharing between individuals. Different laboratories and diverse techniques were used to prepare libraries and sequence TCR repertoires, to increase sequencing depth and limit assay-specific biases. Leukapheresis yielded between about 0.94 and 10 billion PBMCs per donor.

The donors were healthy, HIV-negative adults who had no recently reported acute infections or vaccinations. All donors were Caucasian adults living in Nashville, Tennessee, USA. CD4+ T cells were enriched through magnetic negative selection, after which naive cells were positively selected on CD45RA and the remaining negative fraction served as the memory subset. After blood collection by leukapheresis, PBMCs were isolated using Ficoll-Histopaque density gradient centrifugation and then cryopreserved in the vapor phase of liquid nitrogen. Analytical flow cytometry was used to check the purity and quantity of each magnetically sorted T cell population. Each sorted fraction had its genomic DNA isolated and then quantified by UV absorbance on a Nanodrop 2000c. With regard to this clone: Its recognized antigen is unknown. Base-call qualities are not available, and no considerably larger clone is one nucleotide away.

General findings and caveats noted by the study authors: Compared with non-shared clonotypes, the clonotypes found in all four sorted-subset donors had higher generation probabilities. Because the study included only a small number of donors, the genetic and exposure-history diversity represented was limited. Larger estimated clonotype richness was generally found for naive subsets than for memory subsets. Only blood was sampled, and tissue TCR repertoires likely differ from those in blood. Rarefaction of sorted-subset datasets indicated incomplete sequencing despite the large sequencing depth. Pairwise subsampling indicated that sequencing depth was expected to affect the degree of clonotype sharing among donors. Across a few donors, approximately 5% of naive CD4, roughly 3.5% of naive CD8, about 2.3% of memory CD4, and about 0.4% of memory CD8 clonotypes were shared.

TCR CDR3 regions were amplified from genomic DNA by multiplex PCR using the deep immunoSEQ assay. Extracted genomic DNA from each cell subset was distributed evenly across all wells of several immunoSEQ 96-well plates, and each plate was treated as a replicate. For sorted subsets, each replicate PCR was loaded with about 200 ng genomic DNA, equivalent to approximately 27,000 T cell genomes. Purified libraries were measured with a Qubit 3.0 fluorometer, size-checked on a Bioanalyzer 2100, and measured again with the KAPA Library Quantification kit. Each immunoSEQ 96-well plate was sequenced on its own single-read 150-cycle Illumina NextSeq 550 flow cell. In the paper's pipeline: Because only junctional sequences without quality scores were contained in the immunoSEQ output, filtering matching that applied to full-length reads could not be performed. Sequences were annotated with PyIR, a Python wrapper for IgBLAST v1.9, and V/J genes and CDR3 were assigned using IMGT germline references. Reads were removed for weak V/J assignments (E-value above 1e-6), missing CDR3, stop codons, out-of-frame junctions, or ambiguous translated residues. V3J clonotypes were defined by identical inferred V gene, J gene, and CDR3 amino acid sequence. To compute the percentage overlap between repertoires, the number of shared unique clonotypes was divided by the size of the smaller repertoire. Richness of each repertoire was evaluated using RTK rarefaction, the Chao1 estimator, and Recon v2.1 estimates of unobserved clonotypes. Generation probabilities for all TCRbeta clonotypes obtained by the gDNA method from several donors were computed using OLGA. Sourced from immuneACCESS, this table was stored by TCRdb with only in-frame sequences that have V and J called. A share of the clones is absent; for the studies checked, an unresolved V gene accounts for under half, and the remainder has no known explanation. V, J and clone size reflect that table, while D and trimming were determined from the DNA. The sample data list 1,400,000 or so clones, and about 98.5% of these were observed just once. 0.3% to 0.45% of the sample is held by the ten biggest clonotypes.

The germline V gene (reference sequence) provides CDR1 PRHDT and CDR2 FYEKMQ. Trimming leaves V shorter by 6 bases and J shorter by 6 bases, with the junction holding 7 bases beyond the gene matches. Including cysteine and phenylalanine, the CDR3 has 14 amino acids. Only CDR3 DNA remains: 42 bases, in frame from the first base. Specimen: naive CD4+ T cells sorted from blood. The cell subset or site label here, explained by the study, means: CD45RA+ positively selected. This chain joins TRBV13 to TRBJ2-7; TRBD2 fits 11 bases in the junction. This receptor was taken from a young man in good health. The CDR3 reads CASRIAGGPSEQYF. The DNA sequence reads TGTGCCAGCAGAATAGCGGGAGGGCCAAGCGAGCAGTACTTC.